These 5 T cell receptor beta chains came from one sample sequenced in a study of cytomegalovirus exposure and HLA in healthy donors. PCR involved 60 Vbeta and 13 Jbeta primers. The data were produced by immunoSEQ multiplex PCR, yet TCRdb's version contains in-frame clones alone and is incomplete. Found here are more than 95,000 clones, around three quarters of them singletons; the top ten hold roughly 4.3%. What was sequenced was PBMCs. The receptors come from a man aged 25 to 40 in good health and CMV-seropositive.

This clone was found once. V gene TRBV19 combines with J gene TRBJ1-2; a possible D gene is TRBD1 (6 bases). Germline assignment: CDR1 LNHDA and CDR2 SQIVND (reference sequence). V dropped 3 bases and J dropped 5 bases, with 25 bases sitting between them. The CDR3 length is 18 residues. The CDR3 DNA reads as TGTGCCAGTAGTATCAGAGCGGACAGCCTCCAGAGGGTGTATGGCTACACCTTC. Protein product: CASSIRADSLQRVYGYTF.

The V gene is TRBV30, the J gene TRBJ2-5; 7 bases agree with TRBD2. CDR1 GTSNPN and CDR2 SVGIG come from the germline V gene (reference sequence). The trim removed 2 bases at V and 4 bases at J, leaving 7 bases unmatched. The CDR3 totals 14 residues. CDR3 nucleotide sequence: TGTGCCTGGAGTCGCATGGGGGGGGGAGAGACCCAGTACTTC. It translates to CAWSRMGGGETQYF.

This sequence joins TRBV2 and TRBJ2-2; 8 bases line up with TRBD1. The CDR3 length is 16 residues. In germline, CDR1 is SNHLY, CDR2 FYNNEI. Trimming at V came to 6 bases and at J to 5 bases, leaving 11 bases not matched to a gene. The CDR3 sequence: CASRPPRTGYTGELFF. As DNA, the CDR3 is TGTGCCAGCAGGCCCCCCCGGACAGGGTATACCGGGGAGCTGTTTTTT.

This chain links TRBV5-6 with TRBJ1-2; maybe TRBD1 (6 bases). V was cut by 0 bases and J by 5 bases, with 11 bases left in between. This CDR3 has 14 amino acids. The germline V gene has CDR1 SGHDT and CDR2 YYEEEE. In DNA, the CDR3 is TGTGCCAGCAGCTTGGGTGGCAGGGGATATGGCTACACCTTC. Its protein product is CASSLGGRGYGYTF.

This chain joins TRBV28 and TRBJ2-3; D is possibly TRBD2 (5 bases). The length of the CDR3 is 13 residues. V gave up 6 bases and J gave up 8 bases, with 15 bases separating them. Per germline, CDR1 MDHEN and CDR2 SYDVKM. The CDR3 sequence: CASRLGGSGTQYF. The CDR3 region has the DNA TGTGCCAGCAGACTGGGTGGGAGTGGTACGCAGTATTTT.